This TCR beta chain was found in a study of blood T cell repertoires in COVID-19. Study background: Specimens from acute and convalescent COVID-19 originated in the United States, Italy and Spain.

The germline CDR1 and CDR2 sequences are SEHNR and FQNEAQ (reference sequence). Losses at the gene ends were 5 bases for V and 4 bases for J; bases not matched to a gene: 3. The CDR3 consists of 14 residues. Generated by immunoSEQ multiplex PCR, the TCRdb table keeps only in-frame clones and is missing some. The sample includes a few hundred thousand clones, roughly four fifths of them seen just once. The receptor was isolated from a man in his thirties or forties who had recovered from COVID-19. The genes are TRBV7-9 and TRBJ2-2, with 8 bases that match TRBD2. What was sequenced was peripheral blood. The CDR3 DNA is TGTGCCAGCAGCCACCGGGGGGGCACCGGGGAGCTGTTTTTT. Translation: CASSHRGGTGELFF.